These T cell receptor beta chains were read from a single sample in a study of cytomegalovirus exposure and HLA in healthy donors. Here immunoSEQ multiplex PCR was the method, and the copy in TCRdb shows in-frame clones only, minus some. The table records 160,000 or so clones, approximately 90% of them present only once. Specimen: PBMCs. These receptors were obtained from a man aged 18 to 35 in good health and CMV-seronegative. Both conserved end residues are part of each CDR3.

J | V | CDR3
TRBJ1-2 | TRBV28 | CASSVYQQPTGSRIGYTF
TRBJ1-2 | TRBV28 | CASSNRMTGWNGYTF
TRBJ1-3 | TRBV6-5 | CASSYRQARNTIYF
TRBJ1-1 | TRBV11-3 | CASSLLDRNTEAFF
TRBJ2-4 | TRBV28 | CASSPRGSGRAGAKNIQYF
TRBJ1-1 | TRBV6-1 | CASRGQGTEAFF
TRBJ1-1 | TRBV6-5 | CASSPPLKWYTEAFF
TRBJ1-1 | TRBV4-2 | CASSQEVAGNTEAFF
TRBJ2-3 | TRBV11-3 | CASSSRTGGANTQYF
TRBJ1-1 | TRBV7-9 | CASTKTKGKLEAFF
TRBJ1-2 | TRBV4-3 | CASSQDLPGYGYTF
TRBJ1-1 | TRBV30 | CAWNAGDQGVFEAFF
TRBJ2-3 | TRBV28 | CASSFYADTQYF
TRBJ1-2 | TRBV29-1 | CSVGKPGGGYTF
TRBJ2-1 | TRBV2 | CASSGLWESLNEQFF
TRBJ2-7 | TRBV10-1 | CASSESGDGRGSYEQYF
TRBJ2-3 | TRBV19 | CASSLKRRTGNTDTQYF
TRBJ1-3 | TRBV5-1 | CASSFASGTAGNTIYF
TRBJ2-2 | TRBV28 | CASSFIGTSGNTGELFF
TRBJ2-1 | TRBV10-2 | CASSDPRDRGGEQFF
TRBJ2-1 | TRBV5-1 | CASSLYRGHRSAYYEQFF
TRBJ1-2 | TRBV29-1 | CSVDRVDYGYTF
TRBJ2-7 | TRBV4-1 | CASSQGVFGLGYEQYF